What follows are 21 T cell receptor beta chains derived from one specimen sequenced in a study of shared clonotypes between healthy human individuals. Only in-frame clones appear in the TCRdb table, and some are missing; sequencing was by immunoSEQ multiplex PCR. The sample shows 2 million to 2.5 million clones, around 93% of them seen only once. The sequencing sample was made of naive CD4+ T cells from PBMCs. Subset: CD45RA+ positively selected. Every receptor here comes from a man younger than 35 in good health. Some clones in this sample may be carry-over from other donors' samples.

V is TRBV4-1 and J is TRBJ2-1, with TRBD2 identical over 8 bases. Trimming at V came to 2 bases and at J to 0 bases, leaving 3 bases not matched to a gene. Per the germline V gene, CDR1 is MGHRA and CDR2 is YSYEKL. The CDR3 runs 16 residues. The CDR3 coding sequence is TGCGCCAGCAGCCAACTAGCGGGTTACTCCTACAATGAGCAGTTCTTC. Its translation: CASSQLAGYSYNEQFF.

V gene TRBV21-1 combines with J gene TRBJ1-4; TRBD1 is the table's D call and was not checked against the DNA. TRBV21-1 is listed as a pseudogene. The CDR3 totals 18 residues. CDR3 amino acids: CASTLKLGQGKTNEKLFF. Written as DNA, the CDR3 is TGTGCCAGCACCCTAAAGCTAGGACAGGGTAAGACTAATGAAAAACTGTTTTTT.

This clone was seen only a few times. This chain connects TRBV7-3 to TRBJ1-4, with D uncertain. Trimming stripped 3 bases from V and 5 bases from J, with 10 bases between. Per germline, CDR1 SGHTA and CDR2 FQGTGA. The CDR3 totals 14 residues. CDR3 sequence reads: CASSFWRGNEKLFF. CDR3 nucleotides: TGTGCCAGCAGCTTCTGGAGAGGAAATGAAAAACTGTTTTTT.

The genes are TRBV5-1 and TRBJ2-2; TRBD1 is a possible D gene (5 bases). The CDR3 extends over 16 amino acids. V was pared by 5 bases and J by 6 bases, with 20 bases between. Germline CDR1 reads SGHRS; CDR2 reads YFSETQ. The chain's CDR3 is CASREIQGNFAGELFF. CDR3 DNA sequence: TGCGCCAGCAGGGAGATTCAGGGTAATTTTGCCGGGGAGCTGTTTTTT.

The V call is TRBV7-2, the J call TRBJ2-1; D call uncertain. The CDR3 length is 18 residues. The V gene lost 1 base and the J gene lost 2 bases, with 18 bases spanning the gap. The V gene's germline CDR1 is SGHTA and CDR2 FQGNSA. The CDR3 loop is CASSLELARIVTYNEQFF. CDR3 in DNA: TGTGCCAGCAGCTTAGAGTTAGCCCGGATAGTCACCTACAATGAGCAGTTCTTC.

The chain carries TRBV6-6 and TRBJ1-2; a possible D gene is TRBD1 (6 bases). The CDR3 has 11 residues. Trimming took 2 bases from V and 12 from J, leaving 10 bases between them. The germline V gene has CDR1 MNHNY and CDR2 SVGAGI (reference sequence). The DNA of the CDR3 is TGTGCCAGCAGTTACAACAGGGACCACACCTTC. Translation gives CASSYNRDHTF.

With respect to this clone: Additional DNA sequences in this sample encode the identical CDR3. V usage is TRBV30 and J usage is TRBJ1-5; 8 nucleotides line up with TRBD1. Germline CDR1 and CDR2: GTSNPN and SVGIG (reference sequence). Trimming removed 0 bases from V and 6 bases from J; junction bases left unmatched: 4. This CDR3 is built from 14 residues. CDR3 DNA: TGTGCCTGGAGTGTCCAGGGGGCAGGTCAGCCCCAGCATTTT. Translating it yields CAWSVQGAGQPQHF.

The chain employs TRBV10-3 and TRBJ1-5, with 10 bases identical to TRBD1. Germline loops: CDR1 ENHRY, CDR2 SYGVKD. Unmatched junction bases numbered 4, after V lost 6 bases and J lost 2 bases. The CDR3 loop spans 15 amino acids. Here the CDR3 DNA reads TGTGCCATCAGCGACAGGGGGCAGGGCAATCAGCCCCAGCATTTT. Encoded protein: CAISDRGQGNQPQHF.

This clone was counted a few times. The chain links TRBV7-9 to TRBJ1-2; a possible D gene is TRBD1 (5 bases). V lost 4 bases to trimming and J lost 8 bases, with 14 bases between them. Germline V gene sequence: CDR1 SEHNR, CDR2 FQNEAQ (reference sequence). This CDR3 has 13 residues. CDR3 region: CASSSGTADGYTF. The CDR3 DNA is TGTGCCAGCAGCTCCGGGACGGCGGACGGCTACACCTTC.

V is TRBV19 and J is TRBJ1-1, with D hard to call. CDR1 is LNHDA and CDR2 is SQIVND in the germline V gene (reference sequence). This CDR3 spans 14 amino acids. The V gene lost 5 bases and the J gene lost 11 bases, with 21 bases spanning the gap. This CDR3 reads CASSPGRQTSLAFF. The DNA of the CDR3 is TGTGCCAGTAGTCCCGGTCGGCAGACGTCTCTCGCTTTCTTT.

CDR3 loop: CASSLGGAGGYGYTF. CDR3 DNA sequence: TGTGCCAGCAGTTTAGGGGGGGCCGGAGGGTATGGCTACACCTTC. The chain uses TRBV28 and TRBJ1-2; a possible D gene is TRBD1 (6 bases). The CDR3 runs to 15 residues. V was cut by 2 bases and J by 5 bases, with 15 bases left in between. CDR1 is MDHEN, CDR2 SYDVKM, per germline.

The CDR3 here is CASSLFGEIYEQYF. CDR3 sequence (DNA): TGTGCCAGCAGTTTATTTGGGGAAATCTACGAGCAGTACTTC. The V call is TRBV28, the J call TRBJ2-7; D uncertain. V was trimmed by 1 base and J by 3 bases, leaving 10 bases between them. The CDR3 consists of 14 residues. Germline assignment: CDR1 MDHEN and CDR2 SYDVKM. Supplemented by reference TRBV28 and TRBJ2-7, the full variable domain reads DVKVTQSSRYLVKRTGEKVFLECVQDMDHENMFWYRQDPGLGLRLIYFSYDVKMKEKGDIPEGYSVSREKKERFSLILESASTNQTSMYLCASSLFGEIYEQYFGPGTRLTVT.

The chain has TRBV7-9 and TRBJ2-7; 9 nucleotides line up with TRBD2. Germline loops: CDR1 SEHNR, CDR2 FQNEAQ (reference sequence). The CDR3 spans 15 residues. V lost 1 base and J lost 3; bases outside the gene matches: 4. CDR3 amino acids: CASSLVAGGDYEQYF. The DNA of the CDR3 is TGTGCCAGCAGCTTAGTGGCGGGAGGGGACTACGAGCAGTACTTC.

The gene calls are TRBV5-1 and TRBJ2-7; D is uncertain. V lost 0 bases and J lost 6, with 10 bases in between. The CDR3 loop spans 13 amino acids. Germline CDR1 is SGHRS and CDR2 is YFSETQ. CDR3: CASSLAIGGEQYF. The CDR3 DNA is TGCGCCAGCAGCTTGGCCATTGGTGGCGAGCAGTACTTC.

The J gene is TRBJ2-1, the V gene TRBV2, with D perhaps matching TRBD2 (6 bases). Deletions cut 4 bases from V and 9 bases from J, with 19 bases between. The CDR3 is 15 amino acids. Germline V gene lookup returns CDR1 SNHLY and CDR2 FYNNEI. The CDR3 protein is CASSGGSRREFEQFF. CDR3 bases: TGTGCCAGCAGTGGGGGTTCGCGCCGGGAGTTTGAGCAGTTCTTC.

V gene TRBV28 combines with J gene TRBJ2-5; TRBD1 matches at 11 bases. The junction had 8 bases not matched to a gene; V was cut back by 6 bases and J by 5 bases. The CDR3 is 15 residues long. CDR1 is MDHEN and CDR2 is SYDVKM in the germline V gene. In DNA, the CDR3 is TGTGCCAGCAGCATGGGACAGGGGGGTGGGGAGACCCAGTACTTC. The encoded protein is CASSMGQGGGETQYF.

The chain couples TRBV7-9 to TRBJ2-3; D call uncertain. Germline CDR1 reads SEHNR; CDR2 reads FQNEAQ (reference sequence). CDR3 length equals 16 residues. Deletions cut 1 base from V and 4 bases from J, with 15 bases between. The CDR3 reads CASSLGVIDTPDTQYF. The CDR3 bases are TGTGCCAGCAGCTTAGGGGTCATAGATACTCCAGATACGCAGTATTTT.

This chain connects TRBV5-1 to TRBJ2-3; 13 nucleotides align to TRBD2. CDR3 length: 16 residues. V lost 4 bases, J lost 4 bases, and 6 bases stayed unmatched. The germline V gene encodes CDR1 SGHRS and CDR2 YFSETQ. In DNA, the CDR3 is TGCGCCAGCAGCACCAGGACTAGCGGGAGCGCAGATACGCAGTATTTT. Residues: CASSTRTSGSADTQYF.

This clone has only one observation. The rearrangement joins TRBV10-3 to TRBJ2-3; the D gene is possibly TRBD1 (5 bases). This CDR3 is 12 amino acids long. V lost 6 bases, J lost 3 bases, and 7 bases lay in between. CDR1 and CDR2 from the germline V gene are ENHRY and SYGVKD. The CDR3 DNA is TGTGCCATCAGCCGACAGACAGATACGCAGTATTTT. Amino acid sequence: CAISRQTDTQYF.

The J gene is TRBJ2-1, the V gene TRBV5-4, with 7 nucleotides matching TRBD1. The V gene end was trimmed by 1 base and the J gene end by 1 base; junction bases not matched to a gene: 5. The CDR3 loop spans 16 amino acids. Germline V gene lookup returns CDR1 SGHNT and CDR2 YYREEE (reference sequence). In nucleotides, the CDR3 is TGTGCCAGCAGCTTGAGGGGGCGTATATCCTACAATGAGCAGTTCTTC. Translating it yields CASSLRGRISYNEQFF.

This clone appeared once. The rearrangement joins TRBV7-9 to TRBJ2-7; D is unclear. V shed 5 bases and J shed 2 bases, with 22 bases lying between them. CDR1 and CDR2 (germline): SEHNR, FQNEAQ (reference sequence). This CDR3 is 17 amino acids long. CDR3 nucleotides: TGTGCCAGCAGCATCTTCGGGCAGTCCGTTAGTCCCTACGAGCAGTACTTC. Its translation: CASSIFGQSVSPYEQYF.